These T cell receptor beta chains were read from a single sample in a study of T cells in Graves' hyperthyroidism and ophthalmopathy. TCRdb called the multiplex PCR reads again in MiXCR, with one record for every CDR3 protein. The sample contains roughly 520,000 distinct CDR3 sequences, approximately 24% of which appear only once. The sample consisted of blood. These receptors were taken from a woman in her twenties or thirties with Graves' ophthalmopathy. Both conserved end residues are part of each CDR3. The D gene is left open where the match is weak. A clone size is listed for some rows: how often the clone was seen (once, few, many), or a class if it is expanded.

j_call v_call clone_size d_call cdr3_aa cdr3_nt
TRBJ1-1 TRBV6-5 - TRBD1 CASSYSVRDSEAFF TGTGCCAGCAGTTACTCGGTCCGGGACAGTGAAGCTTTCTTT
TRBJ1-5 TRBV3-1 few TRBD1 CASSQGGTGAIYSNQPQHF TGTGCCAGCAGCCAAGGAGGGACAGGGGCAATTTATAGCAATCAGCCCCAGCATTTT
TRBJ2-6 TRBV3-1 - - CASSQARSSGANVLTF TGTGCCAGCAGCCAAGCGCGTTCCTCTGGGGCCAACGTCCTGACTTTC
TRBJ1-1 TRBV5-1 few - CASSLAGGPLNTEAFF TGCGCCAGCAGCTTGGCCGGGGGACCCCTGAACACTGAAGCTTTCTTT
TRBJ2-7 TRBV12-3/TRBV12-4 many TRBD1 CASSNRDRAYEQYF TGTGCCAGCAGTAACCGGGACAGGGCCTACGAGCAGTACTTC
TRBJ1-1 TRBV7-9 - TRBD1 CASSSRDSPNTEAFF TGTGCCAGCAGCTCCAGGGACAGCCCGAACACTGAAGCTTTCTTT
TRBJ2-5 TRBV6-5 - - CASSFSEAGGETQYF TGTGCCAGCAGTTTCAGCGAGGCCGGGGGAGAGACCCAGTACTTC
TRBJ2-7 TRBV4-1 - - CASSPNLDEQYF TGCGCCAGCAGCCCCAACTTAGACGAGCAGTACTTC
TRBJ2-7 TRBV6-5 - TRBD1 CASSYAGTADYEQYF TGTGCCAGCAGTTACGCCGGGACAGCTGACTACGAGCAGTACTTC
TRBJ2-2 TRBV6-1 many - CASRFVRANTGELFF TGTGCCAGCCGATTTGTGCGGGCGAACACCGGGGAGCTGTTTTTT
TRBJ2-7 TRBV2 - - CASNGREAYEQYF TGTGCCAGCAATGGCAGGGAGGCCTACGAGCAGTACTTC
TRBJ1-2 TRBV6-1 - - CASSEYPDSHFYGYTF TGTGCCAGCAGTGAATACCCAGACTCTCATTTCTATGGCTACACCTTC
TRBJ2-2 TRBV7-7 many - CASSPDVTGELFF TGTGCTAGCAGCCCAGACGTCACCGGGGAGCTGTTTTTT
TRBJ1-1 TRBV29-1 many - CSVYSYNGGWDTEAFF TGCAGCGTTTATTCCTATAATGGAGGGTGGGACACTGAAGCTTTCTTT
TRBJ1-5 TRBV9 many TRBD1 CASSSTGNNQPQHF TGTGCCAGCAGCTCGACAGGGAATAATCAGCCCCAGCATTTT
TRBJ1-5 TRBV11-3 few TRBD1 CASSWGQPYQPQHF TGTGCCAGCAGCTGGGGACAGCCGTATCAGCCCCAGCATTTT
TRBJ2-2 TRBV6-1 few - CASSESESRELFF TGTGCCAGCAGTGAATCCGAGTCCCGGGAGCTGTTTTTT
TRBJ1-5 TRBV28 many - CASSLGDWYSNQPQHF TGTGCCAGCAGTTTGGGGGATTGGTATAGCAATCAGCCCCAGCATTTT
TRBJ1-1 TRBV19 once - CASGGPADTEAFF TGTGCCAGTGGGGGTCCCGCGGACACTGAAGCTTTCTTT
TRBJ2-2 TRBV27 - - CASSRRDTYTGELFF TGTGCCAGCAGTCGCCGGGACACCTACACCGGGGAGCTGTTTTTT
TRBJ2-7 TRBV4-1 - - CASSQPRKSYEQYF TGCGCCAGCAGCCAACCGAGAAAAAGCTACGAGCAGTACTTC
TRBJ1-2 TRBV6-5 many - CASSYAQGYGCTF TGTGCCAGCAGTTACGCGCAGGGCTATGGCTGCACCTTC
TRBJ1-2 TRBV6-5 many - CASSYSPGSVGYTF TGTGCCAGCAGTTACTCACCGGGGTCGGTAGGCTACACCTTC
TRBJ1-5 TRBV28 - - CASSRVANNQPQHF TGTGCCAGCTCCCGCGTGGCAAACAATCAGCCCCAGCATTTT
TRBJ1-1 TRBV6-2/TRBV6-3 many - CASSYSSRAYTMNTEAFF TGTGCCAGCAGTTACTCGAGCAGGGCTTATACTATGAACACTGAAGCTTTCTTT
TRBJ1-2 TRBV28 few TRBD1 CASIVQGAHGYTF TGTGCCAGCATCGTACAGGGGGCCCATGGCTACACCTTC
TRBJ1-2 TRBV9 few - CASSVEGGAPNYGYTF TGTGCCAGCAGCGTAGAGGGGGGGGCTCCTAACTATGGCTACACCTTC
TRBJ2-4 TRBV28 many TRBD1 CASTQGQGIQYF TGTGCCAGCACTCAGGGACAGGGCATTCAGTACTTC
TRBJ1-2 TRBV6-5 once - CVSSDSGGNYGYTF TGTGTCAGCAGTGACTCTGGAGGGAACTATGGCTACACCTTC
TRBJ1-5 TRBV3-1 few - CASSQDSRAYNQPQHF TGTGCCAGCAGCCAAGATAGTAGAGCATACAATCAGCCCCAGCATTTT
TRBJ1-2 TRBV10-3 few - CAISQTGIDGYTF TGTGCCATCAGTCAAACAGGGATTGATGGCTACACCTTC
TRBJ1-2 TRBV19 - - CASSTRQEIFPGYTF TGTGCCAGTAGTACACGACAGGAGATCTTCCCGGGCTACACCTTC
TRBJ1-1 TRBV30 many - CAWGARTDTEAFF TGTGCCTGGGGGGCCAGGACGGACACTGAAGCTTTCTTT
TRBJ1-2 TRBV2 many TRBD1 CASLEGQGARDGYTF TGTGCCAGCCTTGAGGGGCAGGGGGCGCGTGACGGCTACACCTTC
TRBJ1-5 TRBV19 many - CASTAGLPQHF TGTGCCAGTACCGCCGGGTTGCCCCAGCATTTT
TRBJ2-5 TRBV12-3/TRBV12-4 many TRBD1 CASSPDRGRVNRPQETQYF TGTGCCAGCAGCCCAGACAGGGGGCGAGTTAACAGGCCACAAGAGACCCAGTACTTC
TRBJ2-7 TRBV12-3/TRBV12-4 many - CASSLAVRSYEQYF TGTGCCAGCAGTTTAGCGGTTCGTTCCTACGAGCAGTACTTC
TRBJ1-5 TRBV12-3/TRBV12-4 many TRBD1 CASSTTGSYNQPQHF TGTGCCAGCAGTACGACAGGGAGTTATAATCAGCCCCAGCATTTT
TRBJ1-5 TRBV7-3 few - CASSFGRMFFSNQPQHF TGTGCCAGCAGCTTTGGCCGTATGTTCTTTAGCAATCAGCCCCAGCATTTT
TRBJ2-3 TRBV11-2 many - CASSSRGWGTDTQYF TGTGCCAGCAGCAGCAGGGGATGGGGCACAGATACGCAGTATTTT
TRBJ2-7 TRBV28 many TRBD2 CASSLTSGSYEQYF TGTGCCAGCAGCTTAACTAGCGGTTCCTACGAGCAGTACTTC
TRBJ1-2 TRBV6-2/TRBV6-3 many TRBD1 CASRTDRTGERYGYTF TGTGCCAGCAGGACAGATCGGACAGGGGAACGCTATGGCTACACCTTC
TRBJ2-7 TRBV11-2 many - CASSIRSGAYEQYF TGTGCCAGCAGCATAAGGTCGGGGGCCTACGAGCAGTACTTC
TRBJ1-1 TRBV19 many TRBD1 CASSTSTGDSEAFF TGTGCCAGTAGTACATCGACAGGGGACAGTGAAGCTTTCTTT
TRBJ2-2 TRBV6-2/TRBV6-3 many - CASSPGPRPNTGGLFF TGTGCCAGCAGCCCAGGACCGCGTCCGAACACCGGGGGGCTGTTTTTT
TRBJ2-2 TRBV9 few - CASSVGLARDTGELFF TGTGCCAGCAGCGTAGGCCTAGCGAGGGACACCGGGGAGCTGTTTTTT
TRBJ1-1 TRBV5-1 many - CASSLAGVIGLNTEAFF TGCGCCAGCAGCTTGGCAGGGGTGATCGGTCTGAACACTGAAGCTTTCTTT
TRBJ2-5 TRBV12-3/TRBV12-4 few - CASSLWQSGETQYF TGTGCCAGCAGTTTGTGGCAGTCCGGGGAGACCCAGTACTTC
TRBJ1-1 TRBV7-2 many - CASSLVRGAGQSEAFF TGTGCCAGCAGCTTAGTGCGTGGGGCAGGGCAAAGTGAAGCTTTCTTT